This T cell receptor (beta chain) was profiled in a study of T cells after yellow fever vaccination. In the study overall: The authors prepared low-cell-number fractions using SMART-Seq v4 Ultra Low Input. Study outcomes and limitations: Contaminating bulk clonotypes could be abundant in FACS-sorted repertoires. Post-booster samples contained most primary-vaccination clones (more than 95% CD4, around 89% CD8). Overlap between CD4 and CD8 compartments was detected for a small share of clonotypes.

This clonotype was seen a handful of times. No antigen is known for it. MiXCR, applied by TCRdb to the 5' RACE reads, yields one record per CDR3 protein. The sample lists about 630,000 distinct CDR3 sequences, roughly an eighth occurring once. The source material was PBMCs, sampled on the day of the yellow fever booster vaccination. The origin of this receptor is a man aged 25 to 45 who received the YFV17D yellow fever vaccine.

The DNA of the CDR3 is TGCAGTGCTAGAGTGAGGGGGGTAGACGGTTTCTCCTACAATGAGCAGTTCTTC. Its protein is CSARVRGVDGFSYNEQFF. The gene calls are TRBV20-1 and TRBJ2-1, with D perhaps assigned TRBD1 or TRBD2 (6 bases each). Germline CDR1 is DFQATT and CDR2 is SNEGSKA (reference sequence). The CDR3 spans 18 residues. V dropped 1 base and J dropped 0 bases, with 19 bases sitting between them.